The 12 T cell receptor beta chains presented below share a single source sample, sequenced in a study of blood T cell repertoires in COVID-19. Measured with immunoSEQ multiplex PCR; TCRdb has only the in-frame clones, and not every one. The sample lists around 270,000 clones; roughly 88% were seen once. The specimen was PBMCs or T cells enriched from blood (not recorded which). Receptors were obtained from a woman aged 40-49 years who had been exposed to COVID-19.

CDR3 nucleotides: TGTGCCACCAGTGACCGACAGGGGAGCAATCAGCCCCAGCATTTT. It specifies CATSDRQGSNQPQHF. J is TRBJ1-5 and V is TRBV24-1, with 8 bases fitting TRBD1. The germline CDR1 and CDR2 sequences are KGHDR and SFDVKD. The CDR3 spans 15 residues. Trimming at V came to 4 bases and at J to 1 base, leaving 2 bases not matched to a gene.

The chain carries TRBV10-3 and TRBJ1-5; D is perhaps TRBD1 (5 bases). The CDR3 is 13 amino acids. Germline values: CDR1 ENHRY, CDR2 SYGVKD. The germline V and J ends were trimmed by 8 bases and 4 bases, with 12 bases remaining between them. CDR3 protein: CAIGDDRNQPQHF. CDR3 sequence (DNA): TGTGCCATCGGGGATGACAGAAATCAGCCCCAGCATTTT.

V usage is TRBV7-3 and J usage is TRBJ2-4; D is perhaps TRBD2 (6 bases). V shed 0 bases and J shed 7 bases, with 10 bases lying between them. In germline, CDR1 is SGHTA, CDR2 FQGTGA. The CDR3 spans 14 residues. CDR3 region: CASSLTGGRNIQYF. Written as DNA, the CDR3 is TGTGCCAGCAGCTTAACTGGAGGGAGGAACATTCAGTACTTC.

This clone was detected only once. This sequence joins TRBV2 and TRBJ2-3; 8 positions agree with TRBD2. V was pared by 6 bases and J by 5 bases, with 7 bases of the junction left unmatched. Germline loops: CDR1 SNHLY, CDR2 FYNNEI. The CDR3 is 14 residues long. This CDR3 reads CASSFSGGLDTQYF. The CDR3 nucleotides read TGTGCCAGCAGCTTTTCGGGGGGGCTAGATACGCAGTATTTT. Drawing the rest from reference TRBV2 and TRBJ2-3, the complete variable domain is EPEVTQTPSHQVTQMGQEVILRCVPISNHLYFYWYRQILGQKVEFLVSFYNNEISEKSEIFDDQFSVERPDGSNFTLKIRSTKLEDSAMYFCASSFSGGLDTQYFGPGTRLTVL.

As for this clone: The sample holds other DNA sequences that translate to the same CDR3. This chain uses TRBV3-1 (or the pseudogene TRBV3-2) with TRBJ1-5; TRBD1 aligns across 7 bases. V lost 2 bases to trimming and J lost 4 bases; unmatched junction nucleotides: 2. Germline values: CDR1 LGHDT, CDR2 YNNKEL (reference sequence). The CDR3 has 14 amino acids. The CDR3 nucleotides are TGTGCCAGCAGCCAATCACAGGGGAATCAGCCCCAGCATTTT. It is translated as CASSQSQGNQPQHF.

The CDR3 nucleotides are TGTGCCAGCAGCCAAGTGGGGGTCGGGGGTGCTGAAGAGACCCAGTACTTC. This translates into CASSQVGVGGAEETQYF. This chain uses TRBV3-1 (or the pseudogene TRBV3-2) with TRBJ2-5, with a weak D call TRBD2 (6 bases). V lost 1 base to trimming and J lost 3 bases, with 18 bases between them. Germline CDR1 is LGHDT and CDR2 is YNNKEL (reference sequence). The CDR3 totals 17 residues.

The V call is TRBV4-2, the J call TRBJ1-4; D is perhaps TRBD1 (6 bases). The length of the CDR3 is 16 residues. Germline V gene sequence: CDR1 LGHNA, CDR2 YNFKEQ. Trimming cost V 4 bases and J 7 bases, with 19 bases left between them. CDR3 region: CASSPQMGAQSEKLFF. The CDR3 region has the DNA TGTGCCAGCAGCCCCCAGATGGGGGCGCAGAGTGAAAAACTGTTTTTT.

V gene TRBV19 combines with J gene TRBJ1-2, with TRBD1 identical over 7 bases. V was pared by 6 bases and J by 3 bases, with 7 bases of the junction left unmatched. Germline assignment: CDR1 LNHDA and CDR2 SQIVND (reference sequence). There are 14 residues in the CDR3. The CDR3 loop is CASRKTGDYYGYTF. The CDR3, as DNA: TGTGCCAGTAGAAAAACAGGGGATTACTATGGCTACACCTTC.

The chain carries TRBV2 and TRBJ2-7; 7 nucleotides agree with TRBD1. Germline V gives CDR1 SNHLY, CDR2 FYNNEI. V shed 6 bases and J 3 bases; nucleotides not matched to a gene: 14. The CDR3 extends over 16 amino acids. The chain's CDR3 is CASRGRQGPAYYEQYF. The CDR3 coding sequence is TGTGCCAGCAGGGGGAGACAGGGACCCGCCTACTACGAGCAGTACTTC.

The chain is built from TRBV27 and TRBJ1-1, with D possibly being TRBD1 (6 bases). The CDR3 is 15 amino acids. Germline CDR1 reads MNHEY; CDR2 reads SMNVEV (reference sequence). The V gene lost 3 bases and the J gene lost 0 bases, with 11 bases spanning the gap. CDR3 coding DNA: TGTGCCAGCAGTTTCTCCGGGACACTGAACACTGAAGCTTTCTTT. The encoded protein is CASSFSGTLNTEAFF.

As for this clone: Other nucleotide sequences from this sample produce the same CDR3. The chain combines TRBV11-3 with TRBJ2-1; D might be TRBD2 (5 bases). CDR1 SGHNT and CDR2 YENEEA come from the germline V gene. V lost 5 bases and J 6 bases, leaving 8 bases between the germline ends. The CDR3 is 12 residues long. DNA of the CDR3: TGTGCCAGCAGCCTCGAGGGCAATGAGCAGTTCTTC. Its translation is CASSLEGNEQFF.

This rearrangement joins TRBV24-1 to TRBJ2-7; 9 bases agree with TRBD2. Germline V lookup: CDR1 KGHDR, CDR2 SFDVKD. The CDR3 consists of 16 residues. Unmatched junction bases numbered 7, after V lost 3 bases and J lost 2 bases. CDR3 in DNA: TGTGCCACCAGTGATGGATCTAGCGGGGTAGCCTACGAGCAGTACTTC. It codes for CATSDGSSGVAYEQYF.